The clone carrying this T cell receptor (beta chain) was counted only a few times. Its antigen is unidentified. Trimming removed 2 bases from V and 4 bases from J, with 21 bases in between. The germline V gene has CDR1 GTSNPN and CDR2 SVGIG (reference sequence). The length of the CDR3 is 17 residues. General study points: Tumor memory CD4+ T cell TCR gene usage was found to cluster with blood and lymph node memory CD4+ cells and with lymph node naive CD4+ cells.

Naive CD4+ T cells were purified with Tregs depleted by CD25. Constant-region reverse primers amplified full-length variable regions, followed by semi-nested Nested Universal Primer A PCR. One entry per CDR3 protein results from TCRdb running MiXCR on the 5' RACE reads. This sample has about 13,000 distinct CDR3 sequences; more than 20% occur once, and the top ten carry less than 4%. The TCR originated in a female donor with breast cancer. The chain links TRBV30 to TRBJ2-1; D not certain. The sample consisted of naive CD4+ T cells sorted from blood. Subset indicated: naive CD4+ T cells, CD4+CD45RA+CD25-. This chain's CDR3 is CAWSPIRSRGRYNEQFF. The DNA of the CDR3 is TGTGCCTGGAGTCCGATTAGATCCCGAGGCCGATACAATGAGCAGTTCTTC.